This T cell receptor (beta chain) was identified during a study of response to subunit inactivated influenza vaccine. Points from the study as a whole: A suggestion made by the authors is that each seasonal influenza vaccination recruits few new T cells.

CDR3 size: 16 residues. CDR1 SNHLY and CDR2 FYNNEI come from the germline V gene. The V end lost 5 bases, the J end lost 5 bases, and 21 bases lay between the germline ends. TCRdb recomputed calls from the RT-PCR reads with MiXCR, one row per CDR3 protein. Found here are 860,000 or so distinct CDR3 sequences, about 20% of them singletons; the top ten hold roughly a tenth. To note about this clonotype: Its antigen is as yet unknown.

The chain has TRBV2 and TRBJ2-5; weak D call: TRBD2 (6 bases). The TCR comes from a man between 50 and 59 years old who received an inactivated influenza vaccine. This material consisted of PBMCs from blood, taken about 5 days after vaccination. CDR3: CASSPGTGTTTETQYF. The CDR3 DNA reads TGTGCCAGCAGTCCTGGGACTGGAACCACGACCGAGACCCAGTACTTC.